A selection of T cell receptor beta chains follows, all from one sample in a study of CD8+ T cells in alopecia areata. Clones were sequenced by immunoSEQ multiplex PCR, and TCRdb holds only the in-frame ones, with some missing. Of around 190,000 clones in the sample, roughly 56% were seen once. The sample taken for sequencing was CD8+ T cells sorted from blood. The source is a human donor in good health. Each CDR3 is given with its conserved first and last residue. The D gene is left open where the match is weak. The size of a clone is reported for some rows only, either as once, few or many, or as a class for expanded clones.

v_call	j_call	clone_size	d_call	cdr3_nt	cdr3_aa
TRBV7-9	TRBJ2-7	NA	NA	TGTGCCAGCACCACCGTGGGGGGTCACGAGCAGTACTTC	CASTTVGGHEQYF
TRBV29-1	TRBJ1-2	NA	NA	TGCAGCGTTGAAGATCCAGGGGTGAATGGCTACACCTTC	CSVEDPGVNGYTF
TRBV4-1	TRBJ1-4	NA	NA	TGCGCCAGCAGCCAACCCGTCGGGGCTGAGAATGAAAAACTGTTTTTT	CASSQPVGAENEKLFF
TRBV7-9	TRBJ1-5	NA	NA	TGTGCCAGCAGCTTAGGAGGGGAGGGACGGCCCCAGCATTTT	CASSLGGEGRPQHF
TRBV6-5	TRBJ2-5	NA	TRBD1	TGTGCCAGCAGCTTCGGGACAGCAGAGACCCAGTACTTC	CASSFGTAETQYF
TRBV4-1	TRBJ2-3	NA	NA	TGCGCCAGCAGCCAAATCTTCCGAGCAGATACGCAGTATTTT	CASSQIFRADTQYF
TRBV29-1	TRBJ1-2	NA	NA	TGCAGCGTCGAGCCCGACGCAAACTATGGCTACACCTTC	CSVEPDANYGYTF
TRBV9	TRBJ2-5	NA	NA	TGTGCCAGCAGCGTAGACGGAGACCAGGCGACCCAGTACTTC	CASSVDGDQATQYF
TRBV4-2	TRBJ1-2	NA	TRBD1	TGTGCCAGCAGCCAAGATACGAACCAGGGGGTAGAAGGCTACACCTTC	CASSQDTNQGVEGYTF
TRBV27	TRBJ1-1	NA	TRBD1	TGTGCCAGCAGACTCACTACAGGGGGAATTGCTGAAGCTTTCTTT	CASRLTTGGIAEAFF
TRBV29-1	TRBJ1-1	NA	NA	TGCAGCGTTCCAACTACGGCGGGAGCTTTCTTT	CSVPTTAGAFF
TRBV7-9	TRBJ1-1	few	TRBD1	TGTGCCAGCAGCGTTGGACAGGGCTTGAACACTGAAGCTTTCTTT	CASSVGQGLNTEAFF
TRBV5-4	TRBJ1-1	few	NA	TGTGCCAGCAGCTTTAAGAGGGGGGAGGCTTTCTTT	CASSFKRGEAFF
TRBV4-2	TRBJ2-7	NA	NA	TGTGCCAGCAGCCAAGGCCCTTCCTACGAGCAGTACTTC	CASSQGPSYEQYF
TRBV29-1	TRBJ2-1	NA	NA	TGCAGCGTTGATGATGGTTACAATGAGCAGTTCTTC	CSVDDGYNEQFF
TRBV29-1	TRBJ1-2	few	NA	TGCAGCCCCGGGACGTCGGGCAGGGGTTGTCCTATTTATGGCTACACCTTC	CSPGTSGRGCPIYGYTF
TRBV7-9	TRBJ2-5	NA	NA	TGTGCCAGCAGCGGCCCTGGGACCCAGTACTTC	CASSGPGTQYF
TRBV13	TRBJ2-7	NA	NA	TGTGCCAGCAGCCCGGGACGGTCCTACGAGCAGTACTTC	CASSPGRSYEQYF
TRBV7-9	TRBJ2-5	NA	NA	TGTGCCAGCAGCCCCCCAGTGGGGCGAGAGACCCAGTACTTC	CASSPPVGRETQYF
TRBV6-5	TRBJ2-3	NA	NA	TGTGCCAGCAGTTACATTGAGAGAACAGATACGCAGTATTTT	CASSYIERTDTQYF
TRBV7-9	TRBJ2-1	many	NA	TGTGCCAGCAGCTTAGTGGTGAGCTCCTACAATGAGCAGTTCTTC	CASSLVVSSYNEQFF
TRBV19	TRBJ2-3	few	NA	TGTGCCAGTAGTAACGGCTATAGCACAGATACGCAGTATTTT	CASSNGYSTDTQYF